A selection of T cell receptor beta chains follows, all from one sample in a study of cytomegalovirus exposure and HLA in healthy donors. The table came from immunoSEQ multiplex PCR; TCRdb's copy has only in-frame clones and leaves some out. The sample has about 160,000 clones, 84% seen once; the top ten hold around 0.41%. Specimen: PBMCs. These receptors originate from a boy younger than 10 in good health and CMV-seronegative. Both conserved end residues are part of each CDR3. Each record gives: clone size, D gene, J gene, V gene, CDR3 DNA, CDR3 protein. The D gene is left open where the match is weak. Clone size is shown for a subset of rows, as once, few, many or a class of expanded clone.

abundance: NA; d_gene: NA; j_gene: TRBJ2-1; v_gene: TRBV29-1; CDR3nt: TGCAGCGTCCCTAGCGAGTCCTACAATGAGCAGTTCTTC; CDR3aa: CSVPSESYNEQFF
abundance: NA; d_gene: TRBD2; j_gene: TRBJ2-1; v_gene: TRBV11-3; CDR3nt: TGTGCCAGCAGCTTAGGGGGAGGGGAGAATAGCGGGAGTCATGAGCAGTTCTTC; CDR3aa: CASSLGGGENSGSHEQFF
abundance: NA; d_gene: NA; j_gene: TRBJ2-5; v_gene: TRBV5-4; CDR3nt: TGTGCCAGCAGCCCACCGGTGGGGGGAGTCCAAGAGACCCAGTACTTC; CDR3aa: CASSPPVGGVQETQYF
abundance: NA; d_gene: NA; j_gene: TRBJ2-7; v_gene: TRBV28; CDR3nt: TGTGCCAGCAGCACAGATAGGCTTAGCGTCGGCTACGAGCAGTACTTC; CDR3aa: CASSTDRLSVGYEQYF
abundance: NA; d_gene: NA; j_gene: TRBJ2-7; v_gene: TRBV6-1; CDR3nt: TGTGCCAGCAGTGTATACAGGGAAAACTACGAGCAGTACTTC; CDR3aa: CASSVYRENYEQYF
abundance: NA; d_gene: TRBD1; j_gene: TRBJ2-7; v_gene: TRBV29-1; CDR3nt: TGCAGCGTTGAATTCGGACAGGGGGCGGGGGAGCAGTACTTC; CDR3aa: CSVEFGQGAGEQYF
abundance: once; d_gene: TRBD1; j_gene: TRBJ1-2; v_gene: TRBV18; CDR3nt: TGTGCCAGCTCAACTTCGACAGGGGGGTTTGATGGCTACACCTTC; CDR3aa: CASSTSTGGFDGYTF
abundance: NA; d_gene: TRBD1; j_gene: TRBJ2-2; v_gene: TRBV7-9; CDR3nt: TGTGCCAGCGCCTTAACCGGGACAGGGAACACCGGGGAGCTGTTTTTT; CDR3aa: CASALTGTGNTGELFF
abundance: few; d_gene: NA; j_gene: TRBJ1-2; v_gene: TRBV13; CDR3nt: TGTGCCAGCAGCTCCCAATGGGAGGGGGAAGATGGCTACACCTTC; CDR3aa: CASSSQWEGEDGYTF
abundance: NA; d_gene: NA; j_gene: TRBJ2-1; v_gene: TRBV9; CDR3nt: TGTGCCAGCAACGGAGGCTATTCCTACAATGAGCAGTTCTTC; CDR3aa: CASNGGYSYNEQFF
abundance: NA; d_gene: TRBD2; j_gene: TRBJ2-7; v_gene: TRBV11-2; CDR3nt: TGTGCCAGCAGCTTAAATCGGCTAGCGGATCGAAGCTCCTACGAGCAGTACTTC; CDR3aa: CASSLNRLADRSSYEQYF
abundance: NA; d_gene: NA; j_gene: TRBJ2-7; v_gene: TRBV27; CDR3nt: TGTGCCAGCAGTTCCACGACTGATTCCTACGAGCAGTACTTC; CDR3aa: CASSSTTDSYEQYF
abundance: NA; d_gene: NA; j_gene: TRBJ1-3; v_gene: TRBV19; CDR3nt: TGTGCCAGTAGTCCGCCTCCGGGACACCTCTCTGGAAACACCATATATTTT; CDR3aa: CASSPPPGHLSGNTIYF
abundance: NA; d_gene: TRBD1; j_gene: TRBJ2-7; v_gene: TRBV11-3; CDR3nt: TGTGCCAGCAGCCAAAACACCGGGACAGGCCTCTACGAGCAGTACTTC; CDR3aa: CASSQNTGTGLYEQYF
abundance: NA; d_gene: NA; j_gene: TRBJ2-5; v_gene: TRBV5-8; CDR3nt: TGTGCCAGCAGCCCCGGTTGGGCTCAAGAGACCCAGTACTTC; CDR3aa: CASSPGWAQETQYF
abundance: NA; d_gene: NA; j_gene: TRBJ2-3; v_gene: TRBV19; CDR3nt: TGTGCCAGTAGTATCGGTAGCACAGATACGCAGTATTTT; CDR3aa: CASSIGSTDTQYF
abundance: NA; d_gene: TRBD1; j_gene: TRBJ1-1; v_gene: TRBV27; CDR3nt: TGTGCCAGCAGTTTAATCAGGGGGCCCATGAACACTGAAGCTTTCTTT; CDR3aa: CASSLIRGPMNTEAFF
abundance: few; d_gene: NA; j_gene: TRBJ1-3; v_gene: TRBV6-1; CDR3nt: TGTGCCAGCAGTGACGGGGGGGAACGAAACACCATATATTTT; CDR3aa: CASSDGGERNTIYF
abundance: NA; d_gene: TRBD1; j_gene: TRBJ1-2; v_gene: TRBV5-1; CDR3nt: TGCGCCAGCAGCGTACGGACAGGGGGGGGCTACACCTTC; CDR3aa: CASSVRTGGGYTF
abundance: NA; d_gene: NA; j_gene: TRBJ2-7; v_gene: TRBV2; CDR3nt: TGTGCCAGCAGCCTGGACTACGAGCAGTACTTC; CDR3aa: CASSLDYEQYF
abundance: NA; d_gene: NA; j_gene: TRBJ2-6; v_gene: TRBV9; CDR3nt: TGTGCCAGCAGCGCCTTTTTCTCTGGGGCCAACGTCCTGACTTTC; CDR3aa: CASSAFFSGANVLTF
abundance: once; d_gene: TRBD2; j_gene: TRBJ2-7; v_gene: TRBV9; CDR3nt: TGTGCCAGCAGCATCGGTAGCGGGGGAGACTACGAGCAGTACTTC; CDR3aa: CASSIGSGGDYEQYF
abundance: few; d_gene: NA; j_gene: TRBJ1-5; v_gene: TRBV6-6; CDR3nt: TGTGCCAGCAGTCACAGGGAGTCTCCCCAGCATTTT; CDR3aa: CASSHRESPQHF
abundance: NA; d_gene: NA; j_gene: TRBJ2-6; v_gene: TRBV25-1; CDR3nt: TGTGCCAGGCAGGGTGCTGGGGCCAACGTCCTGACTTTC; CDR3aa: CARQGAGANVLTF
abundance: NA; d_gene: NA; j_gene: TRBJ2-2; v_gene: TRBV9; CDR3nt: TGTGCCAGCAGCGCCGTGCAGCGGTCCGGGGAGCTGTTTTTT; CDR3aa: CASSAVQRSGELFF
abundance: NA; d_gene: TRBD1; j_gene: TRBJ1-5; v_gene: TRBV6-6; CDR3nt: TGTGCCAGCAGTCACGGACAGGGGATCTACCCCCAGCATTTT; CDR3aa: CASSHGQGIYPQHF
abundance: NA; d_gene: TRBD1; j_gene: TRBJ1-2; v_gene: TRBV27; CDR3nt: TGTGCCAGCAGTATGGGGACAGGGGGCTTGACCTATGGCTACACCTTC; CDR3aa: CASSMGTGGLTYGYTF
abundance: few; d_gene: NA; j_gene: TRBJ2-1; v_gene: TRBV6-6; CDR3nt: TGTGCCAGCAGTTACTCCCTAGAGCCTTACAATGAGCAGTTCTTC; CDR3aa: CASSYSLEPYNEQFF
abundance: NA; d_gene: NA; j_gene: TRBJ1-1; v_gene: TRBV12-5; CDR3nt: TGTGCTAGTGACTTGGGGGCCAGGGGCGGAGAAGCTCTCTTT; CDR3aa: CASDLGARGGEALF
abundance: NA; d_gene: NA; j_gene: TRBJ1-2; v_gene: TRBV6-5; CDR3nt: TGTGCCAGCAGTGGGGGGGTCGAAGGCTACACCTTC; CDR3aa: CASSGGVEGYTF